This T cell receptor (beta chain) was sequenced for a study of regulatory T cells in long-lasting Graves disease. Specified time point: newly diagnosed GD, antithyroid drugs for less than 3 months. The TCR library used RNA extracted from PBMCs. EDTA tubes received approximately 9 milliliters of collected peripheral blood. Trimming pared 1 base from V and 8 bases from J, leaving 15 bases between. Germline V gene lookup returns CDR1 DFQATT and CDR2 SNEGSKA (reference sequence). The CDR3 extends over 15 amino acids. The TCR beta library used iRepertoire HTBI primers with Arm-PCR amplification of CDR3. From the multiplex PCR reads, TCRdb called clonotypes with MiXCR, one entry per CDR3 protein. This table has under 450,000 distinct CDR3 sequences, 10% to 15% appearing once. The same sample was also used in a study of T cells in Graves' hyperthyroidism and ophthalmopathy. That paper states: Clinical symptoms, serum thyroxine, TRAb, thyroid ultrasound and orbital computed tomography established diagnosis. An initial round of RT-PCR targeting the TCR CDR3 relied on the HTBI primer set. Most thyroid clonotypes expanded above 0.001 appeared in blood too.

The sequencing here drew on peripheral blood mononuclear cells (PBMCs), taken at new diagnosis, from a patient treated with antithyroid drugs. The TCR originated in a woman between 18 and 29 years old with Graves disease. The rearrangement uses TRBV20-1 and TRBJ1-6; D might be TRBD1 (5 bases). CDR3 sequence (DNA): TGCAGTGCTAGAGTGAGGGGAGCGAAAGATTCACCCCTCCACTTT. Translation: CSARVRGAKDSPLHF.